This T cell receptor beta chain was captured by sequencing in a study of blood T cell dynamics during melanoma immunotherapy. Study details: Metastatic melanoma patients received first-line pembrolizumab or nivolumab plus ipilimumab.

Findings and caveats of the study: PBMC repertoires of eventual disease-control patients split at W3 into clonality or diversity gains.

Some clones are missing from TCRdb's copy, which holds only in-frame ones; the method was immunoSEQ multiplex PCR. The sample has approximately 25,000 clones, roughly nine tenths seen once. Worth noting for this clone: The target antigen is unknown.

Time point denoted: pre-treatment baseline. The CDR3 sequence is 16 residues long. The germline gives CDR1 MNHEY, CDR2 SMNVEV (reference sequence). V gave up 0 bases and J gave up 1 base; unmatched junction bases: 4. The rearrangement uses TRBV27 and TRBJ2-3; the match to TRBD2 covers 7 bases. This receptor was identified in a human donor with melanoma. Sample: blood, taken from a patient treated with checkpoint blockade. CDR3 residues: CASSLSTAGGTDTQYF. The CDR3 DNA sequence: TGTGCCAGCAGTTTATCGACCGCGGGGGGCACAGATACGCAGTATTTT.